The entry that follows covers one T cell receptor beta chain sequence. Germline-derived CDR1 and CDR2 are SGDLS and YYNGEE. The CDR3 is made up of 13 amino acids. The V gene lost 3 bases and the J gene lost 7 bases, with 13 bases spanning the gap. This record belongs to a study of blood T cell repertoires in COVID-19. Study in general: Nucleic acid was either cDNA or gDNA, and it came from T cells, B-cell-depleted T cells, or PBMCs.

Sequencing was performed with immunoSEQ multiplex PCR; in TCRdb, only in-frame clones are kept and a portion is missing. The sample includes approximately 480,000 clones, 89% of them seen just once. The chain carries TRBV9 and TRBJ1-1, with D possibly matching TRBD1 (5 bases). Sequences were obtained from peripheral blood. The receptor's source is a man in his late teens or twenties with COVID-19, enrolled during active disease. Here the CDR3 DNA reads TGTGCCAGCAGCGGACTCGGGGGATTTGAAGCTTTCTTT. It translates to CASSGLGGFEAFF.